The rows below give T cell receptor beta chains drawn from one sample of a study of T cell repertoires in cytomegalovirus infection. TCRdb fed the reads into MiXCR, producing one record per CDR3 protein. The table lists a few hundred thousand distinct CDR3 sequences, approximately 17% of them singletons. Specimen: CD8+ T cells from PBMCs. These TCRs come from a human donor in good health (CMV status not recorded). Some clones in this sample may be carry-over from other donors' samples. Both conserved end residues are part of each CDR3. A D gene is named only where the DNA matches it firmly. Not all rows give a size; the values are once, few, many and, for expanded clones, a class.

V gene	D gene	J gene	clone size	CDR3 DNA	CDR3 protein
TRBV29-1	.	TRBJ2-2	.	TGCAGCGTGCTTCTTGACGGGGAGCTGTTTTTT	CSVLLDGELFF
TRBV5-5	TRBD1	TRBJ2-2	few	TGTGCCAGCAGCTTGCGGCTGGACAGGAAAACCGGGGAGCTGTTTTTT	CASSLRLDRKTGELFF
TRBV27	.	TRBJ2-7	once	TGTGCCAGCAGTTTCGGTGACAGCTTCTACGAGCAGTACTTC	CASSFGDSFYEQYF
TRBV19	.	TRBJ2-1	.	TGTGCCAGTAGTGGGTTGAAGGGTCGTTTGAATGAGCAGTTCTTC	CASSGLKGRLNEQFF
TRBV7-9	.	TRBJ2-7	.	TGTGCCAGCAGCTTAACAGCTATGGGGGAGGAGCAGTACTTC	CASSLTAMGEEQYF
TRBV6-5	TRBD1	TRBJ1-1	.	TGTGCCAGCAGTTACTCGATAGTGGGACAGGACACTGAAGCTTTCTTT	CASSYSIVGQDTEAFF
TRBV7-9	.	TRBJ2-4	many	TGTGCCAGCAGCCCCCCCGGGCGTCGGGCCAAAAACATTCAGTACTTC	CASSPPGRRAKNIQYF
TRBV29-1	.	TRBJ2-3	.	TGCAGCGTTGAGGGGCTACCCGGCCGGGGCACAGATACGCAGTATTTT	CSVEGLPGRGTDTQYF
TRBV7-2	TRBD1	TRBJ1-1	few	TGTGCCAGCAGCTATAGACAGGGGGTCGGTGATGTAGCTTTCTTT	CASSYRQGVGDVAFF
TRBV7-9	TRBD1	TRBJ1-2	many	TGTGCCAGCAGCTTACTCGTCGGTGAAGGACAGGGGGCTGGCTACACCTTC	CASSLLVGEGQGAGYTF
TRBV28	.	TRBJ2-7	few	TGTGCCAGCAGTTTCGGTCTGGGGGCCTACGAGCAGTACTTC	CASSFGLGAYEQYF
TRBV2	.	TRBJ2-7	few	TGTGCCAGCAGTGAAGCGGGGGGGCTGACCTACGAGCAGTACTTC	CASSEAGGLTYEQYF